This entry is about one TCR beta chain. This clone was recorded a few times. The specificity of this receptor is unknown. The sample holds no much larger clone one base away, and base qualities are not on file. The sample originates from a study of blood T cell repertoires in COVID-19 (dated by TCRdb to 2018 to 2021). With respect to the entire study: Collaborator samples came from the United States, Italy and Spain and covered acute and convalescent phases of COVID-19. The dataset comprised deeply sampled blood TCRbeta repertoires from subjects exposed to, actively infected with, or recovered from COVID-19. A freely available public database, intended as a resource for researchers studying the immune response to SARS-CoV-2, is where the repertoires were released. Where HLA class I and class II types were available, the types were taken from metadata supplied by the sample provider, not from assay-based typing. A de-identified subject ID, COVID-19 status, age in years and sex were almost always included in the sample metadata. Samples were obtained from the ongoing ImmuneRACE study (first 160 participants) and from 1,254 subjects provided by 6 global collaborators. The prospective study material was composed of cDNA or gDNA derived from T cells, B-cell-depleted T cells, or PBMCs.

One collaborating source in Seattle enrolled patients while the patients were actively infected and followed the patients over time throughout the course of disease. Each collaborating institution followed its own protocols to collect whole blood in K2EDTA tubes. For TCRbeta analysis, collaborators shipped samples as frozen whole blood, isolated PBMCs, or DNA extracted from either of those sample types. TCRbeta CDR3 regions were amplified from genomic DNA using the immunoSEQ Assay, a bias-controlled multiplex PCR. On the study's bioinformatics: The number of nucleated cells in each sample was estimated from the amplification of reference gene primers within the assay. To quantify the absolute abundance of each unique TCRbeta CDR3 rearrangement, sequence reads were collapsed and filtered. For each sample, productive Simpson clonality was calculated by taking the square root of Simpson's diversity index across productive rearrangements. The immuneACCESS repertoire file appears here via TCRdb, limited to in-frame rearrangements. These files lack a portion of the clones; in checked studies, under half of the deficit traces to unresolved V genes, and the cause of the others is not known. The V and J calls and the clone size are those of that table, but D and trimming were determined from the DNA. Counted in this sample were approximately 350,000 clones; around 86% of them appeared once. The top ten constitute roughly 6% of the sample.

Overall study results and their limits: The amount of clinical and demographic metadata varied by source and participant and was provided uncurated.

The CDR3 numbers 14 residues from cysteine through phenylalanine. Just the 42-base CDR3 DNA is kept, in frame starting at base 1. The V and J ends are trimmed by 5 bases and 7 bases, leaving 18 bases between them. CDR1 and CDR2 are drawn from the germline V gene (reference sequence): LNHDA, SQIVND. Sequencing used peripheral blood. This chain is built from TRBV19 and TRBJ2-7; the D segment could be TRBD1, given 5 matching bases. The TCR sequence derives from a woman aged 50 to 60 with COVID-19, enrolled during active disease. The sequenced DNA is TGTGCCAGTAGTCAACAGGTCTACTCGGGTGAGCAGTACTTC. Protein translation: CASSQQVYSGEQYF.